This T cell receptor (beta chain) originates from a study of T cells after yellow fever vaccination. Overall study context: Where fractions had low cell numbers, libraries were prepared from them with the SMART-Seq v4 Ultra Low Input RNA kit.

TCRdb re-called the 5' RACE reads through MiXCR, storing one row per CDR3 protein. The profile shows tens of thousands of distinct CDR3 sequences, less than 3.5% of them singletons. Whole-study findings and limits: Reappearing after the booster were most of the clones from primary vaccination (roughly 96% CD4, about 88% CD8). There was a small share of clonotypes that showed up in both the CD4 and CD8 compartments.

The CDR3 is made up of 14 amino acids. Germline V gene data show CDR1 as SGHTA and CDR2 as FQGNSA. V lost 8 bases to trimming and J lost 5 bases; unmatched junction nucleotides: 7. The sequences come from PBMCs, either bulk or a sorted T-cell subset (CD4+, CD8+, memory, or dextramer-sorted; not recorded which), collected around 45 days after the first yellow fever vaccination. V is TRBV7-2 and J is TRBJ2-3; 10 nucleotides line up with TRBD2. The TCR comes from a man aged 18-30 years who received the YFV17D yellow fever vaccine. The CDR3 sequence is CASAIAGGIDTQYF. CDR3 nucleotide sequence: TGTGCCAGCGCCATAGCGGGGGGCATAGATACGCAGTATTTT.